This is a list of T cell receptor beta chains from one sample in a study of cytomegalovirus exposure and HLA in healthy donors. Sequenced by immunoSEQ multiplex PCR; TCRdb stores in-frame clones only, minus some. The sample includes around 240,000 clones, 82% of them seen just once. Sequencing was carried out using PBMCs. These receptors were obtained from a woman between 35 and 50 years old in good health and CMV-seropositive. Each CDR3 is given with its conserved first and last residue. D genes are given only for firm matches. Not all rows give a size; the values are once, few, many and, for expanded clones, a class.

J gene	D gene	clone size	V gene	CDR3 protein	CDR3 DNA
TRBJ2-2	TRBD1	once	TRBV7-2	CASSPSQQGAQGELFF	TGTGCCAGCAGCCCCTCCCAGCAGGGGGCGCAGGGGGAGCTGTTTTTT
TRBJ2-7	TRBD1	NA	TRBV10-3	CAISPDRGPYEQYF	TGTGCCATCAGCCCAGACAGGGGGCCCTACGAGCAGTACTTC
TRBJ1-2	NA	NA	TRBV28	CASSLNRGYGYTF	TGTGCCAGCAGTTTAAATAGGGGCTATGGCTACACCTTC
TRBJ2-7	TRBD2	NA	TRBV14	CASSQTRLANEQYF	TGTGCCAGCAGCCAGACGAGACTAGCAAACGAGCAGTACTTC
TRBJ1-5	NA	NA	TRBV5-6	CASSLGGISSNQPQHF	TGTGCCAGCAGCTTGGGAGGGATCAGTAGCAATCAGCCCCAGCATTTT
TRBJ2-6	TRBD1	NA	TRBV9	CASGNDRGPGANVLTF	TGTGCCAGCGGCAACGACAGGGGGCCTGGGGCCAACGTCCTGACTTTC
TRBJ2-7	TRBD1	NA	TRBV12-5	CASVSRPGQGSYEQYF	TGTGCTAGTGTTTCCCGCCCGGGACAGGGATCCTACGAGCAGTACTTC
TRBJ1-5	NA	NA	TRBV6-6	CASSYLKGATQPQHF	TGTGCCAGCAGTTACCTCAAGGGAGCGACACAGCCCCAGCATTTT
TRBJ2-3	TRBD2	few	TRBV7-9	CASSGRLATSTDTQYF	TGTGCCAGCAGCGGGAGACTAGCGACAAGCACAGATACGCAGTATTTT
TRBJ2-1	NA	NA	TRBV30	CAWSVRNEQFF	TGTGCCTGGAGTGTCAGGAATGAGCAGTTCTTC
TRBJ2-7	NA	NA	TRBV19	CASSIVGQSYEQYF	TGTGCCAGTAGTATAGTGGGCCAGTCCTACGAGCAGTACTTC
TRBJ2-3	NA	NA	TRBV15	CATSGTLAGTQYF	TGTGCCACCAGCGGGACTCTAGCCGGTACGCAGTATTTT
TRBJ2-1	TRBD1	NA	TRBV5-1	CASSPGTASLEQFF	TGCGCCAGCAGCCCCGGGACAGCCTCTCTTGAGCAGTTCTTC
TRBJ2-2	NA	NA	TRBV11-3	CASSFVRATGELFF	TGTGCCAGCAGCTTCGTCAGGGCCACCGGGGAGCTGTTTTTT
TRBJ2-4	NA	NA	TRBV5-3	CARSVLGKPTKNIQYF	TGTGCCAGAAGCGTCCTAGGAAAACCTACCAAAAACATTCAGTACTTC
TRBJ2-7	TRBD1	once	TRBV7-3	CASSRESGTGSYEQYF	TGTGCCAGCAGCCGCGAATCCGGGACAGGGAGCTACGAGCAGTACTTC
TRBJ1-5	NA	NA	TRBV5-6	CASSFTPLSNQPQHF	TGTGCCAGCAGCTTTACACCCCTTAGCAATCAGCCCCAGCATTTT
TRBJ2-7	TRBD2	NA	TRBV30	CAWSPGGDHEQYF	TGTGCCTGGAGTCCTGGGGGGGACCACGAGCAGTACTTC
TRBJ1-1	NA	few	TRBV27	CASHRGGARPRKAFF	TGTGCCAGTCATCGGGGGGGGGCCCGGCCACGGAAAGCTTTCTTT
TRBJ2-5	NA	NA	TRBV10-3	CAISEAIRVGPYF	TGTGCCATCAGTGAGGCGATCAGGGTAGGACCGTACTTC